The source of this T cell receptor beta chain is a study of glioma-infiltrating T cells. The V gene lost 3 bases and the J gene lost 0 bases, with 14 bases spanning the gap. Germline loops: CDR1 KGHDR, CDR2 SFDVKD. The CDR3 is 17 amino acids. Findings and caveats of the study: CDR3 overlap between tissue and blood was very small. Tissue-blood divergence was below expectation in non-neoplastic patients, above in gliomas.

This clonotype was counted at least ten times. What it recognizes is unknown. Amplification of TCR alpha and beta CDR3 regions from RNA used iRepertoire nested multiplex PCR. TCRdb reanalysed the multiplex PCR reads using MiXCR and keeps one entry per CDR3 protein. The sample has more than 95,000 distinct CDR3 sequences; 23% are singletons. The chain has TRBV24-1 and TRBJ1-5, with a possible D match to TRBD1 (5 bases). Sample: glioma tissue, nonneoplastic brain tissue, or PBMCs (not recorded which). The receptor was isolated from a human donor with low-grade glioma or glioblastoma, undergoing nonglioma brain surgery, or in good health (not recorded which). DNA for the CDR3: TGTGCCACCAGTGATCCTCGGGTGGGGGATAGCAATCAGCCCCAGCATTTT. Translating it yields CATSDPRVGDSNQPQHF.